The 32 T cell receptor beta chains in this list originate from one sample, sequenced in a study of immune evolution from preneoplasia to lung adenocarcinoma. Profiled with immunoSEQ multiplex PCR; TCRdb holds only in-frame clones, not every one. The repertoire consists of over 3,500 clones, with approximately 80% occurring once and the leading ten covering approximately 5%. The sequencing input was FFPE lung adenocarcinoma in situ tissue. These receptors were collected from a person aged 70 to 85 with lung adenocarcinoma.

The J gene is TRBJ1-2, the V gene TRBV7-5. TRBV7-5 is an annotated pseudogene. This CDR3 region has 16 residues. The DNA of the CDR3 is TGTGTCAGAAGCTTACCCCCGGACGGCGGGGGCTATGGCTACACCTTC. Amino acids: CVRSLPPDGGGYGYTF.

The chain carries TRBV6-5 and TRBJ1-1, with 8 nucleotides matching TRBD1. V shed 6 bases and J 6 bases; nucleotides not matched to a gene: 3. From germline, CDR1 is MNHEY and CDR2 SVGAGI. The CDR3 totals 12 residues. The CDR3: CASRKDRAEAFF. CDR3 DNA: TGTGCCAGCAGAAAGGACAGGGCTGAAGCTTTCTTT.

This clone is a singleton in its sample. The V gene is TRBV7-9, the J gene TRBJ2-1; D may be TRBD1 (6 bases). The ends were cut back, 5 bases at V and 1 base at J, with 12 bases in the middle. Germline V CDR1 and CDR2: SEHNR, FQNEAQ (reference sequence). This CDR3 contains 15 residues. CDR3 bases: TGTGCCAGCAGCCCCAGGGGCGGGTCCTACAATGAGCAGTTCTTC. It encodes CASSPRGGSYNEQFF.

V is TRBV28 and J is TRBJ2-1, with 7 bases aligning to TRBD2. The germline CDR1 and CDR2 sequences are MDHEN and SYDVKM. The CDR3 loop spans 15 amino acids. J was trimmed by 2 bases and V by 6 bases; bases with no gene match: 7. The CDR3: CASRSAGVTYNEQFF. CDR3 nucleotide sequence: TGTGCCAGCAGGAGTGCGGGAGTCACCTACAATGAGCAGTTCTTC. Full variable domain (outside the CDR3, taken from reference TRBV28 and TRBJ2-1): DVKVTQSSRYLVKRTGEKVFLECVQDMDHENMFWYRQDPGLGLRLIYFSYDVKMKEKGDIPEGYSVSREKKERFSLILESASTNQTSMYLCASRSAGVTYNEQFFGPGTRLTVL.

Details on this clone: Other DNA sequences in this sample translate to the same CDR3. The CDR3 sequence is CASSQVLAGVPNEQYF. The CDR3 nucleotides read TGCGCCAGCAGCCAGGTACTAGCAGGAGTCCCCAACGAGCAGTACTTC. This chain uses TRBV4-1 with TRBJ2-7, with a weak D call TRBD2 (6 bases). The CDR3 consists of 16 residues. V was clipped by 3 bases and J by 5 bases, with 20 bases between them. The V gene's germline CDR1 is MGHRA and CDR2 YSYEKL.

This clone has only one observation. The J gene is TRBJ2-1, the V gene TRBV7-2, with D possibly being TRBD2 (6 bases). The CDR3 length is 16 residues. Germline V CDR1 and CDR2: SGHTA, FQGNSA. The V gene lost 1 base and the J gene lost 4 bases, with 14 bases spanning the gap. This CDR3 is CASSLDGTLRYNEQFF. The CDR3 DNA sequence: TGTGCCAGCAGCTTAGACGGGACTCTCAGATACAATGAGCAGTTCTTC.

The chain couples TRBV7-3 to TRBJ2-5, with D perhaps matching TRBD2 (6 bases). The germline V gene encodes CDR1 SGHTA and CDR2 FQGTGA. With 0 bases removed from V and 5 bases from J, the gap between germline ends came to 13 bases. CDR3 length: 15 amino acids. The CDR3 loop reads CASSLTGSRGETQYF. Written as DNA, the CDR3 is TGTGCCAGCAGCTTAACGGGGTCCCGGGGGGAGACCCAGTACTTC.

About this clone: A junction boundary mismatches the germline segment, possibly from a read error. The rearrangement links TRBV7-3 to TRBJ2-1, with 8 bases that match TRBD2. The CDR3 is 16 residues long. Germline CDR1 reads SGHTA; CDR2 reads FQGTGA. CDR3 coding DNA: TGTGCCAGCAGGTTAACTAGCGGTTACTCCTACAATGAGCAGTTCTTC. It specifies CASRLTSGYSYNEQFF.

The V call is TRBV10-3, the J call TRBJ2-1; TRBD2 aligns across 8 bases. The V and J ends lost 3 bases and 5 bases, in that order; junction bases with no gene match: 12. The germline gives CDR1 ENHRY, CDR2 SYGVKD. The CDR3 covers 17 residues. DNA for the CDR3: TGTGCCATCAGTGATAGGGCTAGCGGGCTCAGGGACAATGAGCAGTTCTTC. It is translated as CAISDRASGLRDNEQFF.

J is TRBJ1-4 and V is TRBV28, with D tentatively TRBD1 (5 bases). CDR3 length equals 15 residues. V was shortened by 5 bases and J by 2 bases, with 12 bases between the two germline ends. Germline CDR1 reads MDHEN; CDR2 reads SYDVKM. In DNA form, the CDR3 reads TGTGCCAGCAGTGTTGGGGGTACGACTAATGAAAAACTGTTTTTT. Its translation: CASSVGGTTNEKLFF.

The chain couples TRBV6-1 to TRBJ1-3; the D is unclear. V lost 2 bases and J 2 bases, leaving 4 bases between the germline ends. CDR1 is MNHNS and CDR2 is SASEGT in the germline V gene. The CDR3 is 13 residues long. The CDR3 spells CASSELAGNTIYF. CDR3 DNA: TGTGCCAGCAGTGAACTTGCTGGAAACACCATATATTTT.

This chain joins TRBV2 and TRBJ1-1, with D unresolved. Trimming left V 4 bases short and J 6 bases short, with 15 bases between. Germline V lookup: CDR1 SNHLY, CDR2 FYNNEI. This CDR3 spans 14 amino acids. CDR3 in amino acids: CASSVPDAKPEAFF. DNA of the CDR3: TGTGCCAGCAGTGTTCCGGACGCTAAGCCTGAAGCTTTCTTT.

This clone was seen more than once but under ten times. A read error may produce the germline difference seen at one junction end. V usage is TRBV2 and J usage is TRBJ1-5; the D gene is possibly TRBD1 (5 bases). Germline V CDR1 and CDR2: SNHLY, FYNNEI. There are 16 residues in the CDR3. The CDR3 region has the DNA TGTGCCAGCACTGAAGGGGCGAAATATAGCAATCAGCCCCAGCATTTT. The encoded protein is CASTEGAKYSNQPQHF.

The CDR3 nucleotides are TGTGCCAGCGAGAGTAGGGGACACTTCACTGAAGCTTTCTTT. It codes for CASESRGHFTEAFF. The rearrangement links TRBV2 to TRBJ1-1; possibly TRBD1 for D (6 bases). CDR3 length: 14 residues. The germline CDR1 and CDR2 sequences are SNHLY and FYNNEI. Deletions cut 8 bases from V and 4 bases from J, with 17 bases between.

This sequence joins TRBV28 and TRBJ1-1; D gene ambiguous. V lost 7 bases to trimming and J lost 4 bases, with 13 bases between them. Germline CDR1 MDHEN, CDR2 SYDVKM. The CDR3 is 13 residues long. CDR3 residues: CASTQSWSTEAFF. The CDR3 DNA follows: TGTGCCAGCACTCAGTCGTGGAGCACTGAAGCTTTCTTT.

This chain joins TRBV6-6 and TRBJ1-3; 8 bases fit TRBD1. This CDR3 spans 16 amino acids. V was pared by 0 bases and J by 2 bases, with 3 bases of the junction left unmatched. The germline V gene encodes CDR1 MNHNY and CDR2 SVGAGI (reference sequence). For the CDR3, the DNA is TGTGCCAGCAGTTACTCTCGGACAGGGACTGGAAACACCATATATTTT. This codes for CASSYSRTGTGNTIYF.

The chain links TRBV27 to TRBJ2-3, with 10 nucleotides matching TRBD2. V shed 0 bases, J shed 6 bases, and the junction held 6 bases outside the gene matches. CDR3 length equals 16 residues. Germline CDR1 reads MNHEY; CDR2 reads SMNVEV (reference sequence). DNA for the CDR3: TGTGCCAGCAGTTTATCCAGCGGGAGGGTCGGGGATACGCAGTATTTT. This gives the protein CASSLSSGRVGDTQYF.

The chain couples TRBV5-4 to TRBJ2-1, with TRBD1 matching 10 bases. Germline V lookup: CDR1 SGHNT, CDR2 YYREEE (reference sequence). This CDR3 spans 15 amino acids. V gave up 0 bases and J gave up 5 bases; unmatched junction bases: 2. The CDR3 DNA reads TGTGCCAGCAGCTTGGGTGGGACAGGGGACAATGAGCAGTTCTTC. This translates into CASSLGGTGDNEQFF.

V usage is TRBV7-8 and J usage is TRBJ1-1, with unresolved D. From germline, CDR1 is SGHVS and CDR2 FQNEAQ. The CDR3 covers 13 residues. The V gene lost 5 bases and the J gene lost 4 bases, with 11 bases spanning the gap. CDR3 DNA: TGTGCCAGCAGCCCTAGGATGGGCACTGAAGCTTTCTTT. Translation: CASSPRMGTEAFF.

The gene calls are TRBV5-1 and TRBJ2-3; 10 bases are shared with TRBD2. Losses at the gene ends were 5 bases for V and 0 bases for J; bases not matched to a gene: 3. Per germline, CDR1 SGHRS and CDR2 YFSETQ. The CDR3 length is 15 residues. CDR3 in DNA: TGCGCCAGCAGTTGGACTAGCGGAAGCACAGATACGCAGTATTTT. Encoded protein: CASSWTSGSTDTQYF.

The chain has TRBV7-3 and TRBJ2-3; D call uncertain. This CDR3 has 16 residues. Trimming took off 1 base at V and 0 bases at J, with 11 bases between the two ends. Germline CDR1 and CDR2: SGHTA and FQGTGA. CDR3 sequence reads: CASSLISGPSTDTQYF. The CDR3 DNA follows: TGTGCCAGCAGCTTAATTTCGGGCCCTAGCACAGATACGCAGTATTTT.

This clone was seen a few times. This rearrangement joins TRBV10-2 to TRBJ1-4; D not resolved. The germline V and J ends were trimmed by 2 bases and 6 bases, with 7 bases remaining between them. The germline gives CDR1 WSHSY, CDR2 SAAADI. The CDR3 is 13 amino acids. The CDR3 nucleotides read TGCGCCAGCAGTGAGGCGGAGTATGAAAAACTGTTTTTT. It specifies CASSEAEYEKLFF.

V and J are TRBV15 and TRBJ2-1; D call uncertain. V shed 2 bases and J shed 15 bases, with 41 bases lying between them. Germline CDR1 and CDR2: LNHNV and YYDKDF (reference sequence). The CDR3 length is 21 residues. The CDR3 DNA follows: TGTGCCACCAGCAGAATACCTGGAGTGCTACATCTGACTTACAGTACCCAAGCTGCGTTCTTC. The encoded protein is CATSRIPGVLHLTYSTQAAFF.

V and J are TRBV6-5 and TRBJ1-1, with D perhaps TRBD1 (5 bases). V was cut by 6 bases and J by 2 bases, with 10 bases left in between. The CDR3 length is 13 residues. Germline CDR1 MNHEY, CDR2 SVGAGI. The CDR3 sequence is CASRRGLNTEAFF. The DNA of the CDR3 is TGTGCCAGCAGAAGGGGACTAAACACTGAAGCTTTCTTT.

The chain employs TRBV29-1 and TRBJ1-1; possible D gene TRBD1, 5 bases. V was pared by 4 bases and J by 10 bases, with 16 bases between. Germline loops: CDR1 SQVTM, CDR2 ANQGSEA. CDR3 length: 12 amino acids. The CDR3 DNA reads TGCAGCGTTGTTGGGGACTATGGGGGAGCTTTCTTT. Protein product: CSVVGDYGGAFF.

V usage is TRBV6-1 and J usage is TRBJ1-2, with no clear D. V gave up 1 base and J gave up 2 bases, with 5 bases separating them. CDR3 length equals 13 residues. Per the germline V gene, CDR1 is MNHNS and CDR2 is SASEGT. Here the CDR3 reads CASSEVGNYGYTF. CDR3 DNA: TGTGCCAGCAGTGAAGTTGGCAACTATGGCTACACCTTC.

The chain joins TRBV15 to TRBJ2-5; TRBD2 aligns across 9 bases. This CDR3 has 17 residues. V dropped 5 bases and J dropped 2; count of bases not matched to a gene: 12. Germline V CDR1 and CDR2: LNHNV, YYDKDF (reference sequence). CDR3 sequence (DNA): TGTGCCACCAGCCGCCCCGGGGCTAGCGGGATACAAGAGACCCAGTACTTC. This gives the protein CATSRPGASGIQETQYF.

The gene calls are TRBV6-5 and TRBJ2-2; weak D call: TRBD2 (5 bases). V lost 2 bases to trimming and J lost 5 bases, with 15 bases between them. Germline CDR1 MNHEY, CDR2 SVGAGI. The CDR3 has 16 amino acids. CDR3 coding DNA: TGTGCCAGCAGTTACGAGCGGCGGCAAGAAACCGGGGAGCTGTTTTTT. It codes for CASSYERRQETGELFF.

This clone was detected once. The CDR3 loop is CASTTTPGGGLHSGNTIYF. Written as DNA, the CDR3 is TGTGCCAGCACTACAACCCCGGGGGGGGGCCTACACTCTGGAAACACCATATATTTT. The chain is built from TRBV28 and TRBJ1-3; weak D call: TRBD1 (6 bases). This CDR3 contains 19 residues. Germline-derived CDR1 and CDR2 are MDHEN and SYDVKM. The germline V and J ends were trimmed by 7 bases and 0 bases, with 25 bases remaining between them. Complete variable domain (other parts from reference TRBV28 and TRBJ1-3): DVKVTQSSRYLVKRTGEKVFLECVQDMDHENMFWYRQDPGLGLRLIYFSYDVKMKEKGDIPEGYSVSREKKERFSLILESASTNQTSMYLCASTTTPGGGLHSGNTIYFGEGSWLTVV.

The chain recombines TRBV11-2 with TRBJ2-7; TRBD2 agrees at 13 bases. CDR3 length: 18 amino acids. The V gene's germline CDR1 is SGHAT and CDR2 FQNNGV. The V gene end was trimmed by 5 bases and the J gene end by 5 bases; junction bases not matched to a gene: 15. CDR3: CASSMGGLAGAFFDEQYF. The CDR3 region has the DNA TGTGCCAGCAGCATGGGCGGACTAGCGGGAGCCTTTTTTGACGAGCAGTACTTC.

J is TRBJ2-3 and V is TRBV18, with TRBD1 identical over 8 bases. Germline CDR1 reads KGHSH; CDR2 reads LQKENI. After removal of 3 bases from V and 5 bases from J, the junction contained 10 bases not matched to a gene. The CDR3 contains 16 residues. CDR3 amino acids: CASSPPGQGVGDTQYF. In nucleotides, the CDR3 is TGTGCCAGCTCACCGCCCGGACAGGGAGTAGGAGATACGCAGTATTTT.

This clone appeared a single time. The chain couples TRBV18 to TRBJ2-5, with 8 bases aligning to TRBD1. The CDR3 is 14 amino acids. Germline assignment: CDR1 KGHSH and CDR2 LQKENI. Unmatched junction bases numbered 2, after V lost 4 bases and J lost 1 base. The CDR3 loop reads CASSLGTGQETQYF. CDR3 DNA: TGTGCCAGCTCACTGGGGACAGGCCAAGAGACCCAGTACTTC.